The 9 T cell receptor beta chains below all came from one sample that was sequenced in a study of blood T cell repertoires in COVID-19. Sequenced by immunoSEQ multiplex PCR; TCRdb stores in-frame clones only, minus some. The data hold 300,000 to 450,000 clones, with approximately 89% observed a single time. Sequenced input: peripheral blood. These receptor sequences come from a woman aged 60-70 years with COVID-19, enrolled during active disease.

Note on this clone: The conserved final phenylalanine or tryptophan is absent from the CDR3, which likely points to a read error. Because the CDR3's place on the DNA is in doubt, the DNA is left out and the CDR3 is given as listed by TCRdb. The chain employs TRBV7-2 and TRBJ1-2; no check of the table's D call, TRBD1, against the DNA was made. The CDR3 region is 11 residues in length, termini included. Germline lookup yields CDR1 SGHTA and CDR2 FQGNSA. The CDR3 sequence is CASSPDNIPSL.

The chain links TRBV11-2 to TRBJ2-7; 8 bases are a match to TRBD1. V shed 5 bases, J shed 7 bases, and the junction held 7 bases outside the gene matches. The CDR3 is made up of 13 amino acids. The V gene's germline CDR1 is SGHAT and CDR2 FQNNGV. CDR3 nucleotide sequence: TGTGCCAGCAGCCTGACAGGGGTGAGTGAGCAGTACTTC. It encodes CASSLTGVSEQYF.

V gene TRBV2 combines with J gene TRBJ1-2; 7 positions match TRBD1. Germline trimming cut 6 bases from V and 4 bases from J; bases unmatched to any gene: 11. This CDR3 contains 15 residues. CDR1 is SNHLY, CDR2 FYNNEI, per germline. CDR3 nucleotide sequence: TGTGCCAGCAGACGCGAACAGGGGAGCCTCTATGGCTACACCTTC. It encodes CASRREQGSLYGYTF. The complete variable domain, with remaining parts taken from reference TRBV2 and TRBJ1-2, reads EPEVTQTPSHQVTQMGQEVILRCVPISNHLYFYWYRQILGQKVEFLVSFYNNEISEKSEIFDDQFSVERPDGSNFTLKIRSTKLEDSAMYFCASRREQGSLYGYTFGSGTRLTVV.

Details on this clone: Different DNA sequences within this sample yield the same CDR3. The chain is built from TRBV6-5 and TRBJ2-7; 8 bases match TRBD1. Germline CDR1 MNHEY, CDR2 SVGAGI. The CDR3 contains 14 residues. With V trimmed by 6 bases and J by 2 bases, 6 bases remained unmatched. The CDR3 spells CASSPWTGTYEQYF. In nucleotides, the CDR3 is TGTGCCAGCAGCCCCTGGACAGGGACCTACGAGCAGTACTTC.

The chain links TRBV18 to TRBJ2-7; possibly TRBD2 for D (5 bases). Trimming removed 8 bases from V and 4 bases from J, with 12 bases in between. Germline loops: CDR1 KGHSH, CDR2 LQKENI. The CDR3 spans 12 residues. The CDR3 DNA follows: TGTGCCAGCGGACGCTCGGGGTACGAGCAGTACTTC. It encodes CASGRSGYEQYF.

In DNA form, the CDR3 reads TGTGCCAGCAGCCTGGGGACAGGGGTTTATGGCTACACCTTC. Protein: CASSLGTGVYGYTF. The chain combines TRBV5-5 with TRBJ1-2; 10 nucleotides match TRBD1. Trimming cost V 4 bases and J 5 bases; bases outside gene matches: 5. Germline V gene lookup returns CDR1 SGHKS and CDR2 YYEKEE (reference sequence). CDR3 length: 14 residues.

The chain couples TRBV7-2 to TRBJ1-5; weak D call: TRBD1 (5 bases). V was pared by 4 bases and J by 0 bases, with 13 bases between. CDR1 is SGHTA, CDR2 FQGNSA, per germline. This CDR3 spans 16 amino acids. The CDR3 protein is CASSYKTETSNQPQHF. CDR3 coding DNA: TGTGCCAGCAGCTATAAGACAGAGACTAGCAATCAGCCCCAGCATTTT. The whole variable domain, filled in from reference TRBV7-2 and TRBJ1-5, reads GAGVSQSPSNKVTEKGKDVELRCDPISGHTALYWYRQSLGQGLEFLIYFQGNSAPDKSGLPSDRFSAERTGGSVSTLTIQRTQQEDSAVYLCASSYKTETSNQPQHFGDGTRLSIL.

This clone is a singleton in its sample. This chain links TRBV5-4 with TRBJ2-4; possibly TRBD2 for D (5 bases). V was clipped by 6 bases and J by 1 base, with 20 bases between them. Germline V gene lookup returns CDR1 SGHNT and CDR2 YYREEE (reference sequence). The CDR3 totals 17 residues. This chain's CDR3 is CASTTYPKPGAKNIQYF. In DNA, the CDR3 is TGTGCCAGCACCACTTATCCGAAACCGGGGGCCAAAAACATTCAGTACTTC.

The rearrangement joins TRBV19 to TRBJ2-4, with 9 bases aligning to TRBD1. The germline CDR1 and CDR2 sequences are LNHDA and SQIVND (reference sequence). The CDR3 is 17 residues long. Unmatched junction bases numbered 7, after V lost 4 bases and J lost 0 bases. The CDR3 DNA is TGTGCCAGTAGTAACCGGGACAGGGTTTTAGCCAAAAACATTCAGTACTTC. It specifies CASSNRDRVLAKNIQYF.